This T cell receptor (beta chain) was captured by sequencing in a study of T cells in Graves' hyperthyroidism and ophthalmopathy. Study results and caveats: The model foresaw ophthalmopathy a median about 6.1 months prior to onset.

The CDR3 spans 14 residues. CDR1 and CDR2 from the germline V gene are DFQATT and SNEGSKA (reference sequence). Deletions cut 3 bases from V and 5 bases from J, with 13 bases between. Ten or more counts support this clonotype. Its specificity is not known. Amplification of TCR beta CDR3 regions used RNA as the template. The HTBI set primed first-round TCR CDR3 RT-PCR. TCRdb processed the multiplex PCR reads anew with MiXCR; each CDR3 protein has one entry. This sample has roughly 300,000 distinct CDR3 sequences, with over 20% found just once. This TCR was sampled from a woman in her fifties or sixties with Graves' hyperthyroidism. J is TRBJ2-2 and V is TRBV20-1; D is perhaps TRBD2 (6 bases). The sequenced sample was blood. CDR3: CSARDGGTTGELFF. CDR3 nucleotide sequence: TGCAGTGCTAGGGACGGCGGGACGACCGGGGAGCTGTTTTTT.